Shown below are 2 T cell receptor beta chains from a single sample sequenced in a study of cytomegalovirus exposure and HLA in healthy donors. The primer mix had 60 Vbeta and 13 Jbeta primers. The method was immunoSEQ multiplex PCR; TCRdb's version includes in-frame clones alone and lacks a portion of them. The sample lists some 150,000 clones, about four fifths occurring once. The sequenced sample was PBMCs. These receptors all come from a man between 50 and 59 years old in good health and CMV-seropositive.

The chain recombines TRBV6-4 with TRBJ2-3, with 10 bases lining up with TRBD2. Germline V gives CDR1 MRHNA, CDR2 SNTAGT. The CDR3 is 15 amino acids. The junction had 8 bases not matched to a gene; V was cut back by 6 bases and J by 5 bases. The CDR3 loop is CASRATSGSVDTQYF. CDR3 in DNA: TGTGCCAGCAGGGCGACTAGCGGGTCGGTAGATACGCAGTATTTT.

This clone was recorded a few times. A far larger clone is one nucleotide away, so this likely arose from a read error. Other DNA sequences from this sample encode an identical CDR3 as well. The chain joins TRBV6-5 to TRBJ2-7; D remains unclear. With 8 bases removed from V and 3 bases from J, the gap between germline ends came to 20 bases. CDR1 is MNHEY, CDR2 SVGAGI, per germline. The length of the CDR3 is 15 residues. CDR3 coding DNA: TGTGCCAGCCGGCTGACTCTACTATCTCTCTACGAGCAGTACTTC. Translating gives CASRLTLLSLYEQYF.